This T cell receptor (beta chain) was captured in a study of OX40 agonist ivuxolimab in advanced cancers. Findings and limits, study-wide: CD4+ and CD8+ blood T cells expanded clonally by week 6 at 0.1 to 3.0 mg/kg. On average, CD8+ T cells showed a greater number of expanded clones than CD4+.

Method: immunoSEQ multiplex PCR; TCRdb's copy keeps in-frame clones and lacks some. The sample includes about 75,000 clones, 70% to 90% of them seen just once. Comments on this clone: Its antigen is unknown.

Germline CDR1 is SQVTM and CDR2 is ANQGSEA. CDR3 size: 18 residues. V lost 6 bases and J lost 0, with 24 bases in between. This clonotype originated in an adult with an advanced solid tumor such as melanoma, head and neck, liver or kidney cancer. The chain carries TRBV29-1 and TRBJ2-4; possibly TRBD1 for D (6 bases). Specimen: CD4+ or CD8+ T cells sorted from blood, collected in a trial of the OX40 agonist ivuxolimab. The CDR3 DNA follows: TGCAGCGTGTGGACAGACTCCATTTCTTTTATAGCCAAAAACATTCAGTACTTC. Its translation is CSVWTDSISFIAKNIQYF.